The present TCR beta chain was sequenced within a study of blood T cell repertoires in COVID-19. Study as a whole: Sources were T cells, B-cell-depleted T cells, or PBMCs; the material itself was cDNA or gDNA.

The CDR3 length is 13 residues. V lost 3 bases and J lost 3, with 3 bases in between. CDR1 is MNHNS, CDR2 SASEGT, per germline. Sequenced by immunoSEQ multiplex PCR; TCRdb stores in-frame clones only, minus some. The sample includes some 340,000 clones, approximately 91% of them seen just once. Enrollees, about 18 to 89 years old, lived in fewer than 25 US areas. Cohorts were assigned according to the clinical history that participants reported. Those designated as exposed participants met a COVID-19 case within 2 weeks before study entry. This clonotype originated in a young woman who had been exposed to COVID-19. The V call is TRBV6-1, the J call TRBJ1-6; D is unclear. Specimen: PBMCs or T cells enriched from blood (not recorded which). CDR3 region: CASSDSYNSPLHF. The CDR3 DNA is TGTGCCAGCAGTGACAGCTATAATTCACCCCTCCACTTT.